The source of this T cell receptor (beta chain) is a study of blood T cell repertoires in COVID-19. Across the study: Whether acute or convalescent, the COVID-19 samples came from the United States, Italy and Spain. T cells, B-cell-depleted T cells, or PBMCs supplied cDNA or gDNA.

This CDR3 is built from 12 residues. V was trimmed by 2 bases and J by 4 bases, leaving 6 bases between them. CDR1 is SGDLS, CDR2 YYNGEE, per germline. Only in-frame clones appear in the TCRdb table, and some are missing; sequencing was by immunoSEQ multiplex PCR. Of a few hundred thousand clones listed, less than 90% were seen once; the top ten hold about 4.8%. The TCR sequence derives from a woman aged 50 to 60 who had recovered from COVID-19. The sample consisted of PBMCs or T cells enriched from blood (not recorded which). The chain links TRBV9 to TRBJ2-5, with TRBD2 as a possible D gene (5 bases). The CDR3 DNA follows: TGTGCCAGCAGCGTTGAGGGAGAGACCCAGTACTTC. Encoded protein: CASSVEGETQYF.